This TCR beta chain was sequenced during a study of blood T cells in healthy people across ages. Sample-barcoded 5' priming and a J-beta primer mix drove a second PCR of about 7 to 12 cycles. TCRdb re-derived calls from the 5' RACE reads in MiXCR, one entry per CDR3 protein. Altogether over 600,000 distinct CDR3 sequences are present, roughly 46% being singletons, with the ten largest covering 15% to 20%. Overall study findings and caveats: Fewer expanded clones and more diversity marked long-lived versus aged donors.

Turning to this clonotype: What it binds is unknown.

Aged about 6 to 95, donors were systemically healthy Caucasians from Russia. It was approximately 10 milliliters of peripheral blood that were drawn from each donor. Per sample, a minimum of 7 million PBMCs were isolated. The CDR3 extends over 14 amino acids. The V gene's germline CDR1 is SGHTA and CDR2 FQGTGA. V gave up 3 bases and J gave up 8 bases; unmatched junction bases: 6. V is TRBV7-3 and J is TRBJ2-1, with TRBD2 matching over 8 bases. This clonotype originated in an elderly man in good health. Sequenced sample: blood. The CDR3 nucleotides are TGTGCCAGCAGCTTGGGGACTAGTAATCATGAGCAGTTCTTC. It codes for CASSLGTSNHEQFF.